Below, 3 T cell receptor beta chains from the same sample are listed, as sequenced in a study of blood T cells in healthy people across ages. The use of a sample-barcoded 5' primer and a J-beta primer mix characterized a second PCR of roughly 6 to 11 cycles. Each CDR3 protein is one row after TCRdb ran MiXCR on the 5' RACE reads. The sample holds approximately 800,000 distinct CDR3 sequences, more than 55% seen once. Sequencing used blood. The origin of the receptors is a man aged 35-49 years in good health.

This chain connects TRBV6-5 to TRBJ2-5, with D uncertain. This CDR3 is 16 amino acids long. V lost 0 bases and J 2 bases, leaving 13 bases between the germline ends. From germline, CDR1 is MNHEY and CDR2 SVGAGI. This CDR3 is CASSYSGPGSQETQYF. The CDR3, as DNA: TGTGCCAGCAGTTACTCTGGGCCAGGCAGTCAAGAGACCCAGTACTTC.

The chain uses TRBV15 and TRBJ1-1; no reliable D call. Trimming removed 1 base from V and 0 bases from J, with 9 bases in between. This CDR3 is built from 15 residues. Per germline, CDR1 LNHNV and CDR2 YYDKDF (reference sequence). CDR3 region: CATSRVEHLNTEAFF. DNA for the CDR3: TGTGCCACCAGCAGAGTGGAACATTTGAACACTGAAGCTTTCTTT.

In this sample, this clonotype turned up a few times. V usage is TRBV27 and J usage is TRBJ2-4, with D possibly being TRBD2 (5 bases). Germline V CDR1 and CDR2: MNHEY, SMNVEV (reference sequence). The CDR3 has 13 residues. Trimming took 5 bases from V and 8 from J, leaving 13 bases between them. Here the CDR3 reads CASSTTRVDIQYF. The CDR3 DNA is TGTGCCAGCAGTACAACTAGGGTAGACATTCAGTACTTC.